This entry lists 8 T cell receptor beta chains sequenced from one sample in a study of T cell responses to AZD1222 COVID-19 vaccine. The data were produced by immunoSEQ multiplex PCR, yet TCRdb's version contains in-frame clones alone and is incomplete. The sample includes some 97,000 clones, roughly 89% of them seen just once. Sequenced here: peripheral blood, sampled on day 0 of AZD1222 vaccination. The receptors derive from an adult in good health.

This clone was picked up one time. The chain couples TRBV11-3 to TRBJ2-1, with 8 bases lining up with TRBD1. J lost 7 bases, V lost 4 bases, and 9 bases had no gene match. The germline V gene encodes CDR1 SGHNT and CDR2 YENEEA. The CDR3 extends over 15 amino acids. In DNA, the CDR3 is TGTGCCAGCAGCTCCGGGACAGGCCAGCGGAATGAGCAGTTCTTC. It encodes CASSSGTGQRNEQFF.

The V call is TRBV2, the J call TRBJ2-5, with a possible D match to TRBD2 (7 bases). This CDR3 has 12 amino acids. Trimming pared 8 bases from V and 4 bases from J, leaving 11 bases between. Germline assignment: CDR1 SNHLY and CDR2 FYNNEI. The CDR3 DNA follows: TGTGCCAGCGTGGGAGGGGGAGAGACCCAGTACTTC. Translation gives CASVGGGETQYF.

The V and J genes are TRBV7-9 and TRBJ1-2; 9 bases fit TRBD1. The germline V gene encodes CDR1 SEHNR and CDR2 FQNEAQ (reference sequence). This CDR3 spans 16 amino acids. The trim removed 5 bases at V and 5 bases at J, leaving 12 bases unmatched. Written as DNA, the CDR3 is TGTGCCAGCAGCCCCACCGGGACAGGGATGCGGTATGGCTACACCTTC. Its protein is CASSPTGTGMRYGYTF.

The chain is built from TRBV4-1 and TRBJ1-4; D gene ambiguous. The CDR3 is 13 amino acids. Trimming took 1 base from V and 8 from J, leaving 8 bases between them. Germline CDR1 is MGHRA and CDR2 is YSYEKL. CDR3 in amino acids: CASSQGGGEKLFF. The CDR3 coding sequence is TGCGCCAGCAGCCAAGGGGGAGGCGAAAAACTGTTTTTT.

The V call is TRBV3-1 (or the pseudogene TRBV3-2), the J call TRBJ2-3; 9 bases align to TRBD2. Germline trimming cut 0 bases from V and 6 bases from J; bases unmatched to any gene: 7. The CDR3 is 16 amino acids. Germline assignment: CDR1 LGHDT and CDR2 YNNKEL (reference sequence). CDR3 region: CASSQDLALAGDTQYF. DNA for the CDR3: TGTGCCAGCAGCCAAGACCTAGCCCTAGCGGGGGATACGCAGTATTTT.

This rearrangement joins TRBV5-6 to TRBJ1-1; a weak D match, TRBD1 (5 bases). The CDR3 consists of 16 residues. Trimming cost V 3 bases and J 3 bases, with 18 bases left between them. Per germline, CDR1 SGHDT and CDR2 YYEEEE. The CDR3 region has the DNA TGTGCCAGCAGCTCCTCCACCCGGGACCTTGACACTGAAGCTTTCTTT. It codes for CASSSSTRDLDTEAFF.

The genes are TRBV12-3 or TRBV12-4 and TRBJ2-4, with 9 bases fitting TRBD1. The CDR3 has 12 residues. The V gene end was trimmed by 6 bases and the J gene end by 9 bases; junction bases not matched to a gene: 3. As DNA, the CDR3 is TGTGCCAGCAGAGGGGACAGGGCCATTCAGTACTTC. Its protein product is CASRGDRAIQYF.

This sequence joins TRBV29-1 and TRBJ2-6; perhaps TRBD2 as D (6 bases). The CDR3 has 16 residues. The V end was cut by 4 bases, the J end by 1 base, with 14 bases between. Per the germline V gene, CDR1 is SQVTM and CDR2 is ANQGSEA. The CDR3 here is CSVVSPGASGANVLTF. The CDR3 nucleotides read TGCAGCGTTGTTTCCCCGGGAGCATCTGGGGCCAACGTCCTGACTTTC.